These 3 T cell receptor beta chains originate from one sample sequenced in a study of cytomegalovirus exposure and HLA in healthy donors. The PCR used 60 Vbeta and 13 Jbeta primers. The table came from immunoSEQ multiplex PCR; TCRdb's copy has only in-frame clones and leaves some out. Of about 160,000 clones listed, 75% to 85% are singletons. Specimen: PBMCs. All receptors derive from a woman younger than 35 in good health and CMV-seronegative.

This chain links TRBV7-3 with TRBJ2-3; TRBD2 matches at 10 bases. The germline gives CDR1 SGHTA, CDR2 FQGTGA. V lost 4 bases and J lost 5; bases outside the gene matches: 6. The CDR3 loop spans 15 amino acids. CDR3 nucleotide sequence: TGTGCCAGCAGCTCATTAGCGGGGGGCGAAGATACGCAGTATTTT. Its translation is CASSSLAGGEDTQYF.

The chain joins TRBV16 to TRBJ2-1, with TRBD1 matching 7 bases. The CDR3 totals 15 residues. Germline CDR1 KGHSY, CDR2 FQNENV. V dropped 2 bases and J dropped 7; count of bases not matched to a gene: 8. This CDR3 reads CASSQILNRGNEQFF. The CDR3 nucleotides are TGTGCCAGCAGCCAAATCCTCAACAGGGGTAATGAGCAGTTCTTC. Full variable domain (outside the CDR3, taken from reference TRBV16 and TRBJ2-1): GEEVAQTPKHLVRGEGQKAKLYCAPIKGHSYVFWYQQVLKNEFKFLISFQNENVFDETGMPKERFSAKCLPNSPCSLEIQATKLEDSAVYFCASSQILNRGNEQFFGPGTRLTVL.

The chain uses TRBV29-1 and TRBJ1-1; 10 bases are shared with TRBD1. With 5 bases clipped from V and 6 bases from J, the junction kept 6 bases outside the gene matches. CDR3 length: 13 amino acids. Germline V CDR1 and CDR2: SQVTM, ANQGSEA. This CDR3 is CSVYRDRGSEAFF. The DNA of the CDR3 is TGCAGCGTTTACCGGGACAGGGGATCTGAAGCTTTCTTT.